Included here is one T cell receptor (beta chain) sequence, with context. The antigen this receptor binds is unknown. The junction does not match germline at one end; this may be a read error. Patients chosen for sequencing had shown expansion of CD8+CD57+ cells by flow cytometry. Every patient had severe acquired aplastic anemia, diagnosed using the International Study of Aplastic Anemia and Agranulocytosis and Camitta criteria. No therapy had been received by the patients at the time of blood sampling. In the study, sorted CD4+ and CD8+ blood T cells from patients with severe aplastic anemia and from healthy subjects underwent deep sequencing of TCR repertoires. Patients were enrolled under clinicaltrials.gov protocols 00001620, 01623167, 00001397, 00071045, 00081523 and 00961064 in the USA. Ficoll-Paque density gradient centrifugation was used to isolate peripheral blood mononuclear cells. Before DNA extraction, CD4+ and CD8+ T cells were sorted with FACS or magnetic beads.

This sample stems from a study of CD8+CD57+ T cells in acquired aplastic anemia (dated by TCRdb to the late 2010s). Concerning the study at large: DNA extracted from sorted CD4+ and CD8+ cells had a mean of approximately 3.5 ug, with a range of about 0.19 to 30 ug. CD8+CD57+ expansion was defined as a frequency above the mean frequency observed in healthy subjects. Broader findings and caveats from the paper: Although some 28 CD8+ CDR3 sequences were shared by patients and controls, these sequences appeared highly expressed in patients and within the immunodominant clones of patients. Patients and healthy controls showed no significant difference in CD8+ Simpson's diversity (P=0.060).

CDR1 and CDR2, per the germline V gene, are SNHLY and FYNNEI. Measured from the cysteine to the phenylalanine, the CDR3 is 14 residues long. Just CDR3 DNA is preserved here, 42 bases in frame from base 1. Profiling of TCR beta VDJ combinations and CDR3 sequences used genomic DNA as the template. An Illumina HiSeq 2000 was used for TCR repertoire sequencing. The study's processing was this. Repertoire assessment relied on Simpson's diversity index, CDR3 size and DJ length profiles, and TRBV/TRBJ rearrangement plots. The most abundant DNA sequence in the deep sequencing data was defined as the immunodominant clone. CDR3 amino acid sequences were checked for sharing across subjects and were also compared against the VDJdb database and published repertoires. The public reads were run again by TCRdb, first through fastp at Q25 and then through MiXCR, and only productive beta chains were kept. Records with the same CDR3 protein are collapsed into one entry carrying the most frequent genes and DNA. The authors' filters were not applied to this entry. Here the sample has more than 250,000 distinct CDR3 sequences; 65% to 90% occur a single time. The top ten clonotypes cover less than 50% of the sample.

Source material: sorted CD4+, CD8+, or CD8+CD57+ T cells (not recorded which) from PBMCs. The rearranged chain carries TRBV2 and TRBJ2-3, with 8 bases matching TRBD2. This clonotype was sampled from a human donor with aplastic anemia. In nucleotides, the sequence is TGTGCCAGCAGTTTGGCGGGGGGTCCGAACACTGAGTCTTTT. Its translation reads: CASSLAGGPNTESF.